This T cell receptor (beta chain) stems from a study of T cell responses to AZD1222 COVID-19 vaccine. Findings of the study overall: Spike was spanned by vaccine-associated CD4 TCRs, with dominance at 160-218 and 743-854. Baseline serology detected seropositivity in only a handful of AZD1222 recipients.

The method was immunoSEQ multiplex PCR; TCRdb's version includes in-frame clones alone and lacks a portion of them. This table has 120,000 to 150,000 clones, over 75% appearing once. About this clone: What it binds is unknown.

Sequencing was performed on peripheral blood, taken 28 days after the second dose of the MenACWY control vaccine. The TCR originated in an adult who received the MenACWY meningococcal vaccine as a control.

The CDR3: CASSYPHRAGMSPLHF. The CDR3 coding sequence is TGTGCCAGCAGTTACCCCCACAGGGCCGGTATGTCACCCCTCCACTTT. The chain couples TRBV6-2 or TRBV6-3 to TRBJ1-6; D is perhaps TRBD1 (6 bases). CDR1 is MNHEY and CDR2 is SVGEGT in the germline V gene. The CDR3 consists of 16 residues. The germline V and J ends were trimmed by 2 bases and 10 bases, with 18 bases remaining between them.